The present T cell receptor beta chain was sequenced within a study of tumor-infiltrating lymphocytes in primary liver carcinoma. The source material, 20-30 mg of unsorted bulk tissue, was used to co-extract RNA and DNA. Using a constant-region primer together with ProtoScript II reverse transcriptase, TCR beta cDNA was made from roughly 520 ng of total RNA. The TCR beta library was amplified through three nested multiplex PCR rounds in a modified ARM-PCR procedure. In the first two PCR rounds, TRBV1-TRBV30 forward primers were paired with a C-beta reverse primer, and each round lasted approximately 10 cycles. One entry per CDR3 protein, called by TCRdb with MiXCR from the multiplex PCR reads. Among 75,000 or so distinct CDR3 sequences listed, over 60% were seen once. Trimming shortened V by 1 base and J by 7 bases, and 17 bases separated the two germline ends. Germline V gives CDR1 SGHAT, CDR2 FQNNGV. This CDR3 has 15 amino acids.

The sequenced sample consisted of liver tumor tissue from sampling region 4. The subset here: tumor region T4, right-lateral pole. The V call is TRBV11-2, the J call TRBJ2-7; D tentatively reads TRBD1 or TRBD2 (5 bases each). This TCR derives from a man between 40 and 49 years old with primary liver carcinoma and hepatitis B virus infection. The CDR3: CASSLAGRHEYEQYF. The CDR3 DNA is TGTGCCAGCAGCTTAGCGGGGCGCCATGAGTATGAGCAGTACTTC.